This T cell receptor (beta chain) was obtained from a study of T cell repertoires in cytomegalovirus infection. Study background: In the study, CMV epitopes included recently identified HLA-C-restricted and well-studied HLA-B-restricted ones. Through public TCR beta signatures, both CMV infection and matching HLA type were indicated. Study-wide results and caveats: HLA-C-restricted TCR beta clonotypes specific for CMV led the ex vivo response.

Via MiXCR, TCRdb re-called the reads, giving one row per CDR3 protein. The data hold 800,000 to 950,000 distinct CDR3 sequences, with about 31% observed a single time. The V gene's germline CDR1 is MNHEY and CDR2 SMNVEV (reference sequence). This CDR3 is 17 amino acids long. V lost 4 bases, J lost 0 bases, and 11 bases stayed unmatched. This clonotype came up a few times. The antigen remains unidentified. The receptor was derived from a human donor in good health (CMV status not recorded). Some clones in this sample may be carry-over from other donors' samples. The genes are TRBV27 and TRBJ1-1, with 7 nucleotides matching TRBD1. The starting material was cultured CD8+ T cells from PBMCs, obtained from culture after CMV antigen stimulation. The DNA for the CDR3 is TGTGCCAGCAGTTGGGGACAGTCCCTTTCAATGAACACTGAAGCTTTCTTT. This encodes CASSWGQSLSMNTEAFF.